One and the same sample provided the 21 T cell receptor beta chains below, sequenced in a study of blood T cells in healthy people across ages. The second PCR ran about 6 to 11 cycles with a sample-barcoded 5' primer and J-beta primers. MiXCR, run by TCRdb on the 5' RACE reads, gives a single entry per CDR3 protein. The data show 500,000 to 650,000 distinct CDR3 sequences, with about 27% seen just once and approximately 3.7% held by the top ten. These same data were also listed under a study on T cells of mothers and their children.

The sample taken for sequencing was blood. These receptor sequences come from a boy between 2 and 10 years old in good health.

In this sample, this clonotype turned up a few times. This chain links TRBV7-9 with TRBJ1-1; TRBD1 matches 7 bases. The CDR3 loop spans 13 amino acids. Germline lookup yields CDR1 SEHNR and CDR2 FQNEAQ (reference sequence). Trimming cost V 5 bases and J 7 bases; bases outside gene matches: 7. The CDR3 nucleotides read TGTGCCAGCAGCAGAGGGACAGTCCATGAAGCTTTCTTT. Encoded protein: CASSRGTVHEAFF.

The genes are TRBV7-9 and TRBJ1-4; no firm D call. CDR1 and CDR2 (germline): SEHNR, FQNEAQ (reference sequence). The V end lost 6 bases, the J end lost 4 bases, and 12 bases lay between the germline ends. This CDR3 spans 14 amino acids. The CDR3 region has the DNA TGTGCCAGCAGTCTAGGGTTTGGTAATGAAAAACTGTTTTTT. Translating it yields CASSLGFGNEKLFF.

Points on this clonotype: Mismatch with germline at one junction end may stem from a read error. The CDR3 DNA sequence: TGTGCCAGCAGCTTAGGGAACCTTGGGAGAGGGGAGCGGTTCTTT. It is translated as CASSLGNLGRGERFF. J is TRBJ2-3 and V is TRBV7-9; D is possibly TRBD1 or TRBD2 (5 bases each). Germline assignment: CDR1 SEHNR and CDR2 FQNEAQ (reference sequence). The CDR3 spans 15 residues. The variable domain in full, with the rest retrieved from reference TRBV7-9 and TRBJ2-3, is DTGVSQNPRHKITKRGQNVTFRCDPISEHNRLYWYRQTLGQGPEFLTYFQNEAQLEKSRLLSDRFSAERPKGSFSTLEIQRTEQGDSAMYLCASSLGNLGRGERFFGPGTRLTVL.

This clonotype was seen more than once but under ten times. CDR3 region: CASSQVPGEETQYF. For the CDR3, the DNA is TGCGCCAGCAGCCAAGTGCCAGGGGAAGAGACCCAGTACTTC. This chain connects TRBV4-1 to TRBJ2-5; D possibly corresponds to TRBD1 (6 bases). The CDR3 is made up of 14 amino acids. Germline values: CDR1 MGHRA, CDR2 YSYEKL. Trimming took off 1 base at V and 3 bases at J, with 9 bases between the two ends.

This chain uses TRBV7-2 with TRBJ2-7, with D possibly being TRBD1 (5 bases). The CDR3 consists of 15 residues. CDR1 and CDR2 (germline): SGHTA, FQGNSA. V was pared by 1 base and J by 1 base, with 11 bases between. The CDR3: CASSLDPGKSYEQYF. The CDR3 DNA sequence: TGTGCCAGCAGCTTAGACCCAGGGAAATCCTACGAGCAGTACTTC.

The chain recombines TRBV11-2 with TRBJ1-2; D call uncertain. Trimming removed 6 bases at V and 4 bases at J, with 12 bases between. The CDR3 totals 13 residues. The germline CDR1 and CDR2 sequences are SGHAT and FQNNGV. Written as DNA, the CDR3 is TGTGCCAGCAGACCTATCGGGCGCTATGGCTACACCTTC. This translates into CASRPIGRYGYTF.

This clonotype showed up just a few times. The chain has TRBV10-3 and TRBJ1-2, with a tentative D call TRBD1 (5 bases). The CDR3 runs 15 residues. The V and J ends lost 2 bases and 2 bases respectively, with 12 bases between them. CDR1 and CDR2 from the germline V gene are ENHRY and SYGVKD. CDR3 coding DNA: TGTGCCATCAGTGAGGGTGGGACTCCCAACTATGGCTACACCTTC. It translates to CAISEGGTPNYGYTF.

This clonotype was found a few times. The chain is built from TRBV2 and TRBJ2-4; 9 bases agree with TRBD2. This CDR3 comprises 17 residues. Germline CDR1 and CDR2: SNHLY and FYNNEI. The V gene end was trimmed by 5 bases and the J gene end by 0 bases; junction bases not matched to a gene: 8. The CDR3 sequence is CASSPKERGVAKNIQYF. The DNA of the CDR3 is TGTGCCAGCAGTCCCAAGGAGCGGGGGGTAGCCAAAAACATTCAGTACTTC. Variable domain in full (rest from reference TRBV2 and TRBJ2-4): EPEVTQTPSHQVTQMGQEVILRCVPISNHLYFYWYRQILGQKVEFLVSFYNNEISEKSEIFDDQFSVERPDGSNFTLKIRSTKLEDSAMYFCASSPKERGVAKNIQYFGAGTRLSVL.

This clonotype was counted between two and nine times. The V gene is TRBV20-1, the J gene TRBJ2-2; TRBD2 might be the D (5 bases). The CDR3 consists of 13 residues. Per germline, CDR1 DFQATT and CDR2 SNEGSKA (reference sequence). Trimming left V 4 bases short and J 5 bases short, with 11 bases between. The CDR3 sequence: CSATTGWTGELFF. The CDR3 nucleotides read TGCAGTGCTACGACGGGGTGGACCGGGGAGCTGTTTTTT.

This clonotype has at least ten counts. V gene TRBV7-7 combines with J gene TRBJ2-2, with 8 bases identical to TRBD1. This CDR3 has 14 residues. Germline lookup yields CDR1 SSHAT and CDR2 FNYEAQ (reference sequence). J gave up 3 bases and V 5 bases, and 2 bases lay outside the gene matches. This CDR3 reads CASSQDRDTGELFF. In DNA, the CDR3 is TGTGCCAGCAGCCAGGACAGGGACACCGGGGAGCTGTTTTTT.

The chain uses TRBV7-2 and TRBJ2-7, with a possible D match to TRBD1 (6 bases). The CDR3 runs to 14 residues. V lost 5 bases and J 2 bases, leaving 13 bases between the germline ends. CDR1 is SGHTA, CDR2 FQGNSA, per germline. DNA for the CDR3: TGTGCCAGCAGCCCCTACAGGGAGACCTACGAGCAGTACTTC. Amino acids: CASSPYRETYEQYF.

A few counts support this clonotype. As the CDR3 is not closed by the conserved phenylalanine or tryptophan, this likely results from a read error. The chain carries TRBV11-3 and TRBJ1-1, with a weak D call TRBD1 (5 bases). V was cut by 4 bases and J by 4 bases, with 13 bases left in between. The CDR3 extends over 14 amino acids. Germline CDR1 is SGHNT and CDR2 is YENEEA. The CDR3 sequence: CASSSSTRGTEAFS. The CDR3 DNA follows: TGTGCCAGCAGCTCCTCGACGAGGGGCACTGAAGCTTTCTCT.

The V gene is TRBV7-9, the J gene TRBJ2-3; D possibly corresponds to TRBD1 (5 bases). Germline CDR1 is SEHNR and CDR2 is FQNEAQ (reference sequence). The CDR3 loop spans 13 amino acids. V lost 3 bases and J lost 9, with 13 bases in between. CDR3 sequence reads: CASSFRGSPTQYF. DNA of the CDR3: TGTGCCAGCAGCTTTAGGGGAAGTCCAACGCAGTATTTT.

The V gene is TRBV21-1, the J gene TRBJ2-3; the D call of TRBD2 is as the table states it, not checked on the DNA. TRBV21-1 is classified as a pseudogene. CDR3 length: 19 amino acids. The CDR3 sequence is CASSNEERTSGTTTDTQYF. CDR3 bases: TGTGCCAGCAGTAACGAGGAAAGGACTAGCGGAACGACCACAGATACGCAGTATTTT.

The chain couples TRBV7-9 to TRBJ1-6; D uncertain. CDR3 length: 13 amino acids. CDR1 and CDR2 (germline): SEHNR, FQNEAQ (reference sequence). Trimming shortened V by 1 base and J by 6 bases, and 4 bases separated the two germline ends. The chain's CDR3 is CASSLVANSPLHF. For the CDR3, the DNA is TGTGCCAGCAGCTTAGTCGCTAATTCACCCCTCCACTTT.

In its sample, this clonotype was seen a few times. CDR3 residues: CASSRAVTGYIEAFF. The CDR3 nucleotides are TGTGCCAGCAGCCGAGCAGTAACAGGTTACATTGAAGCTTTCTTT. The chain recombines TRBV11-2 with TRBJ1-1; D possibly corresponds to TRBD1 (5 bases). The CDR3 is 15 amino acids. V lost 5 bases and J 7 bases, leaving 20 bases between the germline ends. Germline V gives CDR1 SGHAT, CDR2 FQNNGV.

This clonotype appeared a few times. V and J are TRBV9 and TRBJ2-2; 7 nucleotides align to TRBD2. J lost 5 bases, V lost 0 bases, and 4 bases had no gene match. The CDR3 covers 15 residues. Germline CDR1 and CDR2: SGDLS and YYNGEE. The CDR3 loop reads CASSVASGPTGELFF. For the CDR3, the DNA is TGTGCCAGCAGCGTAGCTAGCGGACCTACCGGGGAGCTGTTTTTT.

The J gene is TRBJ1-6, the V gene TRBV6-2 or TRBV6-3; tentative D call: TRBD1 (6 bases). Germline V gene lookup returns CDR1 MNHEY and CDR2 SVGEGT. Trimming took 7 bases from V and 15 from J, leaving 28 bases between them. The CDR3 has 16 amino acids. The CDR3 DNA reads as TGTGCCAGCAACTTACGGATGACGGGACAATTGTATCTCCTCCACTTT. Protein: CASNLRMTGQLYLLHF.

The gene calls are TRBV7-9 and TRBJ2-7; 8 bases map to TRBD2. Germline V lookup: CDR1 SEHNR, CDR2 FQNEAQ (reference sequence). The V and J ends lost 5 bases and 7 bases, in that order; junction bases with no gene match: 4. The CDR3 covers 12 residues. CDR3 sequence: CASSKTSVEQYF. In nucleotides, the CDR3 is TGTGCCAGCAGCAAGACTAGCGTAGAGCAGTACTTC.

This chain joins TRBV29-1 and TRBJ1-2, with D hard to call. Germline V gene data show CDR1 as SQVTM and CDR2 as ANQGSEA. This CDR3 is built from 14 residues. Trimming shortened V by 4 bases and J by 0 bases, and 12 bases separated the two germline ends. CDR3 in DNA: TGCAGCGTTGCACCCGCGTTCGCTAACTATGGCTACACCTTC. Translation gives CSVAPAFANYGYTF.

This clonotype was recorded only once. A clone one base away is much larger, so this may be a read error. V is TRBV6-6 and J is TRBJ2-4, with unresolved D. From germline, CDR1 is MNHNY and CDR2 SVGAGI (reference sequence). CDR3 length: 10 residues. The DNA for the CDR3 is TGTGCCAGCCTTAACTGGCTCAGTCACTTC. It encodes CASLNWLSHF.